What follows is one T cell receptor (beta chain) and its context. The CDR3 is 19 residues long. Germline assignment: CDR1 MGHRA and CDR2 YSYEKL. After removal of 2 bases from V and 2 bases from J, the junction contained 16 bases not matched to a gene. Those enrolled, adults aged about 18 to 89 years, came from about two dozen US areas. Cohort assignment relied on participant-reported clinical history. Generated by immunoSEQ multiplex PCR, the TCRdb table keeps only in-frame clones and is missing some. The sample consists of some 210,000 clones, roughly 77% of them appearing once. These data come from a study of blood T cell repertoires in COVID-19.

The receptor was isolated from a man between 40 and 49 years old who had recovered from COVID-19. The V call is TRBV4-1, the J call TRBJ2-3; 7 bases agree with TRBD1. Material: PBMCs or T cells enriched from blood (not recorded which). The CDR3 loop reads CASSQRVGFQTGSTDTQYF. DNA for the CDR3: TGCGCCAGCAGCCAACGGGTGGGGTTCCAGACAGGGTCCACAGATACGCAGTATTTT.